A single sample gave rise to the 14 T cell receptor beta chains below, sequenced in a study of T-cell reconstitution after alpha-beta-depleted transplantation in children. A library of TCRbeta sequences, prepared with unique molecular identifiers, was generated. TCRdb recomputed calls from the PCR reads with MiXCR, one row per CDR3 protein. The table records almost 500,000 distinct CDR3 sequences, around 12% of them present only once. The source was PBMCs from the stem cell graft donor, collected from the stem cell graft. The receptors shown here come from a human donor who donated a stem cell graft to a child with combined immunodeficiency.

Points on this clonotype: A junction boundary mismatches the germline segment, possibly from a read error. The chain has TRBV29-1 and TRBJ2-2; 8 nucleotides match TRBD1. Germline CDR1 SQVTM, CDR2 ANQGSEA. The CDR3 has 12 residues. The CDR3 sequence is CSGTGNPGELFF. CDR3 DNA: TGCAGCGGGACAGGGAACCCCGGGGAGCTGTTTTTT.

The table lists this clonotype with a few counts. This chain uses TRBV6-4 with TRBJ2-1; no definite D call. V dropped 3 bases and J dropped 2 bases, with 5 bases sitting between them. The CDR3 contains 13 residues. Germline values: CDR1 MRHNA, CDR2 SNTAGT. CDR3 loop: CASSEGAYNEQFF. CDR3 bases: TGTGCCAGCAGTGAAGGAGCCTACAATGAGCAGTTCTTC.

This chain joins TRBV5-5 and TRBJ2-7, with D tentatively TRBD1 (5 bases). The germline V gene has CDR1 SGHKS and CDR2 YYEKEE (reference sequence). CDR3 length: 14 residues. V was pared by 1 base and J by 2 bases, with 10 bases between. CDR3 DNA sequence: TGTGCCAGCAGCTTGACCAGGGTCCCCTACGAGCAGTACTTC. Residues: CASSLTRVPYEQYF. Filled out from reference TRBV5-5 and TRBJ2-7, the complete variable domain reads DAGVTQSPTHLIKTRGQQVTLRCSPISGHKSVSWYQQVLGQGPQFIFQYYEKEERGRGNFPDRFSARQFPNYSSELNVNALLLGDSALYLCASSLTRVPYEQYFGPGTRLTVT.

The table lists this clonotype with many counts. The chain joins TRBV4-2 to TRBJ2-3; 8 positions match TRBD2. Trimming cost V 0 bases and J 1 base; bases outside gene matches: 3. Germline values: CDR1 LGHNA, CDR2 YNFKEQ. The CDR3 runs 16 residues. The CDR3 reads CASSQEAGGRTDTQYF. The CDR3 nucleotides are TGTGCCAGCAGCCAAGAGGCGGGGGGCCGCACAGATACGCAGTATTTT.

The chain links TRBV5-1 to TRBJ2-1; TRBD2 matches at 10 bases. This CDR3 is built from 15 residues. V lost 7 bases and J lost 6; bases outside the gene matches: 10. Germline assignment: CDR1 SGHRS and CDR2 YFSETQ. CDR3 loop: CASSRSLAGANEQFF. The CDR3 nucleotides read TGCGCCAGCTCTCGATCGCTAGCGGGAGCCAATGAGCAGTTCTTC.

The sample holds many counts of this clonotype. The gene calls are TRBV28 and TRBJ2-7, with D possibly matching TRBD2 (5 bases). With 3 bases removed from V and 9 bases from J, the gap between germline ends came to 15 bases. This CDR3 has 13 amino acids. Per germline, CDR1 MDHEN and CDR2 SYDVKM. Here the CDR3 reads CASSLRNREGQYF. In DNA, the CDR3 is TGTGCCAGCAGTTTGAGAAATCGCGAGGGGCAGTACTTC. The full variable domain, with the rest looked up from reference TRBV28 and TRBJ2-7, is DVKVTQSSRYLVKRTGEKVFLECVQDMDHENMFWYRQDPGLGLRLIYFSYDVKMKEKGDIPEGYSVSREKKERFSLILESASTNQTSMYLCASSLRNREGQYFGPGTRLTVT.

The chain carries TRBV10-3 and TRBJ2-2; the D gene could be TRBD1 or TRBD2 (5 bases each). Germline values: CDR1 ENHRY, CDR2 SYGVKD. This CDR3 region has 15 residues. The V end lost 0 bases, the J end lost 0 bases, and 5 bases lay between the germline ends. Here the CDR3 reads CAISESGPNTGELFF. The CDR3 DNA follows: TGTGCCATCAGTGAGTCGGGACCGAACACCGGGGAGCTGTTTTTT.

This clonotype has ten or more counts. CDR3 DNA: TGCAGCGTTGGAGATACGCAGTATTTT. Translating it yields CSVGDTQYF. The chain joins TRBV29-1 to TRBJ2-3; D is uncertain. Germline V lookup: CDR1 SQVTM, CDR2 ANQGSEA. The CDR3 runs 9 residues. With 4 bases removed from V and 5 bases from J, the gap between germline ends came to 1 base.

This clonotype was observed a handful of times. V usage is TRBV28 and J usage is TRBJ2-7; 9 bases are shared with TRBD1. J lost 3 bases, V lost 6 bases, and 6 bases had no gene match. Germline CDR1 MDHEN, CDR2 SYDVKM. CDR3 length: 14 residues. The CDR3 sequence is CASSHPGQGYEQYF. The CDR3 DNA sequence: TGTGCCAGCAGCCATCCGGGACAGGGCTACGAGCAGTACTTC.

This clonotype was seen a handful of times. The V call is TRBV28, the J call TRBJ2-6, with 9 bases that match TRBD1. The CDR3 has 16 residues. Germline V gene lookup returns CDR1 MDHEN and CDR2 SYDVKM. The trim removed 8 bases at V and 0 bases at J, leaving 5 bases unmatched. The CDR3, as DNA: TGTGCCAGCCAGGGGACAGGGTTCTCTGGGGCCAACGTCCTGACTTTC. It specifies CASQGTGFSGANVLTF.

This chain joins TRBV6-2 or TRBV6-3 and TRBJ2-2; no clear D. This CDR3 comprises 14 residues. Trimming removed 5 bases at V and 7 bases at J, with 14 bases between. Looked up from germline, CDR1 is MNHEY and CDR2 is SVGEGT. The CDR3, as DNA: TGTGCCAGCAGTGCTATATTTCCGGTCGGGGAGCTGTTTTTT. It yields the protein CASSAIFPVGELFF.

There are many counts of this clonotype. V usage is TRBV6-5 and J usage is TRBJ2-7; D is undetermined. This CDR3 is built from 15 residues. Germline values: CDR1 MNHEY, CDR2 SVGAGI. V lost 2 bases and J 6 bases, leaving 17 bases between the germline ends. CDR3 bases: TGTGCCAGCAGTTACAGTAATGACATTCCCCGCGAGCAGTACTTC. Protein product: CASSYSNDIPREQYF.

The count of this clonotype is one. J is TRBJ2-7 and V is TRBV6-6; D is perhaps TRBD1 or TRBD2 (5 bases each). CDR1 is MNHNY, CDR2 SVGAGI, per germline (reference sequence). With 8 bases removed from V and 2 bases from J, the gap between germline ends came to 13 bases. CDR3 length: 13 residues. CDR3 protein: CASLGTFPYEQYF. The DNA for the CDR3 is TGTGCCAGCCTTGGGACGTTCCCCTACGAGCAGTACTTC.

This clonotype was detected many times. This chain joins TRBV20-1 and TRBJ2-7; D remains unclear. The length of the CDR3 is 16 residues. V was trimmed by 0 bases and J by 7 bases, leaving 22 bases between them. The germline gives CDR1 DFQATT, CDR2 SNEGSKA (reference sequence). The CDR3 coding sequence is TGCAGTGCTAGAGAGGCTGGACGCCCTCCTAACGGTGAGCAGTACTTC. Protein product: CSAREAGRPPNGEQYF.